This T cell receptor beta chain was captured in a study of T cells after yellow fever vaccination. This clonotype was counted at least ten times. CDR1 and CDR2 (germline): MNHEY, SMNVEV (reference sequence). This CDR3 has 13 amino acids. The V gene lost 5 bases and the J gene lost 5 bases, with 13 bases spanning the gap. From the 5' RACE reads, TCRdb called clonotypes with MiXCR, one entry per CDR3 protein. The sample has around 310,000 distinct CDR3 sequences, around 4.4% seen once. The source was PBMCs, collected 15 days after the yellow fever booster vaccination. V usage is TRBV27 and J usage is TRBJ2-7; tentative D call: TRBD2 (5 bases). The receptor was derived from a man aged 18 to 35 who received the YFV17D yellow fever vaccine. The CDR3 spells CASSQGGGNEQYV. CDR3 sequence (DNA): TGTGCCAGCAGTCAAGGTGGAGGAAACGAGCAGTACGTC.